This T cell receptor (beta chain) comes out of a study of CD8 T cells in Susac syndrome. Study-wide results and limits: The study's TCR sequencing and HLA analysis covered a relatively small number of individuals, and the study acknowledged this.

CD8+ and CD4+ blood T cells underwent TCR beta sequencing. The CD8+ and CD4+ T cells were isolated magnetically using a negative isolation approach, whereas the TEMRA cells were enriched by FACS. Turning to this clonotype: Its antigen is undetermined.

cDNA came from about 0.51 to 1 ug RNA primed by random hexamers. The TCR beta CDR3 was amplified by immunoSEQ multiplex PCR across 54 Vbeta, 13 Jbeta. TCRdb fed the immunoSEQ multiplex PCR reads into MiXCR, producing one record per CDR3 protein. The sample has approximately 160,000 distinct CDR3 sequences, 94% seen once; the top ten hold 0.075% to 0.095%. The sequence was collected from a human donor with multiple sclerosis. Sequencing input: CD4+ T cells from PBMCs.

Here the CDR3 reads CASSLRTSGRAYLTYF. The CDR3 DNA reads as TGTGCCAGCAGCTTGAGGACTAGCGGGAGGGCCTATTTAACGTACTTC. V usage is TRBV5-4 and J usage is TRBJ2-7, with 15 bases aligning to TRBD2. Germline-derived CDR1 and CDR2 are SGHNT and YYREEE (reference sequence). Trimming cost V 1 base and J 12 bases; bases outside gene matches: 11. This CDR3 has 16 amino acids.